This T cell receptor beta chain was identified during a study of T cell repertoires in cytomegalovirus infection. As regards this clonotype: The antigen is unknown.

V was trimmed by 3 bases and J by 7 bases, leaving 15 bases between them. Germline CDR1 is MNHEY and CDR2 is SVGEGT. The CDR3 extends over 15 amino acids. Study-wide results and caveats: What dominated the ex vivo response were HLA-C-restricted CMV-specific TCR beta clonotypes.

TCRdb analysed the reads with MiXCR anew, one entry per CDR3 protein. The sample holds under 200,000 distinct CDR3 sequences, roughly a sixth seen once. The TCR was taken from a human donor in good health (CMV status not recorded). Some clones in this sample may be carry-over from other donors' samples. V is TRBV6-2 or TRBV6-3 and J is TRBJ1-4; possible D gene TRBD1, 6 bases. The sample was CD8+ T cells from PBMCs. The CDR3 DNA reads as TGTGCCAGCAGTTATGGCGGGGGCTGGGGTGAAAAACTGTTTTTT. It encodes CASSYGGGWGEKLFF.